One and the same sample provided the 9 T cell receptor beta chains below, sequenced in a study of OX40 agonist ivuxolimab in advanced cancers. TCRdb's table, derived via immunoSEQ multiplex PCR, lists solely in-frame clones and lacks some. The repertoire holds tens of thousands of clones, around 81% seen once, with 3.5% to 4% in the top ten. The sequencing used CD4+ or CD8+ T cells sorted from blood, collected in a trial of the OX40 agonist ivuxolimab. These receptor sequences come from an adult with an advanced solid tumor such as melanoma, head and neck, liver or kidney cancer.

This chain joins TRBV27 and TRBJ2-7, with 8 bases aligning to TRBD2. CDR3 length: 20 amino acids. Germline V gene lookup returns CDR1 MNHEY and CDR2 SMNVEV (reference sequence). The junction had 22 bases not matched to a gene; V was cut back by 1 base and J by 5 bases. DNA of the CDR3: TGTGCCAGCAGTTTATTCGCGGCTAGCGGGCCCCTAACCCGGGGCGACGAGCAGTACTTC. Translating gives CASSLFAASGPLTRGDEQYF.

This chain joins TRBV15 and TRBJ2-5; possible D gene TRBD2, 5 bases. Looked up from germline, CDR1 is LNHNV and CDR2 is YYDKDF (reference sequence). V was shortened by 1 base and J by 1 base, with 13 bases between the two germline ends. CDR3 length: 16 residues. This CDR3 is CATSRAPGIGQETQYF. The CDR3 DNA sequence: TGTGCCACCAGCAGAGCCCCGGGGATAGGCCAAGAGACCCAGTACTTC.

The CDR3 protein is CASSSRDSAYNEQFF. In DNA, the CDR3 is TGTGCCAGCAGCTCTCGGGACTCTGCCTACAATGAGCAGTTCTTC. The V call is TRBV9, the J call TRBJ2-1; perhaps TRBD2 as D (6 bases). CDR1 is SGDLS and CDR2 is YYNGEE in the germline V gene. Trimming removed 4 bases from V and 2 bases from J, with 13 bases in between. This CDR3 has 15 amino acids.

The gene calls are TRBV2 and TRBJ2-1; tentatively, D is TRBD2 (7 bases). V lost 3 bases and J lost 2, with 14 bases in between. CDR1 and CDR2 (germline): SNHLY, FYNNEI. CDR3 length: 16 amino acids. CDR3 in DNA: TGTGCCAGCAGTGACCAATCGGGGGGCACCTACAATGAGCAGTTCTTC. Protein product: CASSDQSGGTYNEQFF. Together with reference TRBV2 and TRBJ2-1, the CDR3 gives the full variable domain: EPEVTQTPSHQVTQMGQEVILRCVPISNHLYFYWYRQILGQKVEFLVSFYNNEISEKSEIFDDQFSVERPDGSNFTLKIRSTKLEDSAMYFCASSDQSGGTYNEQFFGPGTRLTVL.

This chain joins TRBV19 and TRBJ2-6; D call uncertain. The CDR3 has 14 residues. The ends were cut back, 3 bases at V and 1 base at J, with 4 bases in the middle. CDR1 is LNHDA and CDR2 is SQIVND in the germline V gene (reference sequence). Written as DNA, the CDR3 is TGTGCCAGTAGTATTTATTCTGGGGCCAACGTCCTGACTTTC. Translation gives CASSIYSGANVLTF.

The J gene is TRBJ2-3, the V gene TRBV30; D remains unclear. Germline CDR1 reads GTSNPN; CDR2 reads SVGIG (reference sequence). V gave up 5 bases and J gave up 2 bases, with 5 bases separating them. This CDR3 contains 11 residues. CDR3 region: CAWGSTDTQYF. CDR3 sequence (DNA): TGTGCCTGGGGTTCCACAGATACGCAGTATTTT.

The chain has TRBV28 and TRBJ2-7, with 8 bases fitting TRBD1. The V and J ends lost 10 bases and 6 bases, in that order; junction bases with no gene match: 8. This CDR3 has 12 residues. Looked up from germline, CDR1 is MDHEN and CDR2 is SYDVKM. CDR3 protein: CANRDRMGEQYF. CDR3 DNA: TGTGCCAACCGGGACAGGATGGGCGAGCAGTACTTC.

The chain is built from TRBV5-1 and TRBJ1-3, with a possible D match to TRBD1 (6 bases). The CDR3 consists of 18 residues. Looked up from germline, CDR1 is SGHRS and CDR2 is YFSETQ. V lost 4 bases and J 0 bases, leaving 20 bases between the germline ends. In DNA, the CDR3 is TGCGCCAGCAGCCCTCATGCCCGGGACAAATACTCTGGAAACACCATATATTTT. Encoded protein: CASSPHARDKYSGNTIYF. Based on the CDR3 plus reference TRBV5-1 and TRBJ1-3, the full variable domain is KAGVTQTPRYLIKTRGQQVTLSCSPISGHRSVSWYQQTPGQGLQFLFEYFSETQRNKGNFPGRFSGRQFSNSRSEMNVSTLELGDSALYLCASSPHARDKYSGNTIYFGEGSWLTVV.

The count of this clone is one. The chain is built from TRBV11-2 and TRBJ2-7; 10 nucleotides match TRBD2. The CDR3 spans 15 residues. Trimming at V came to 5 bases and at J to 0 bases, leaving 4 bases not matched to a gene. CDR1 and CDR2 from the germline V gene are SGHAT and FQNNGV. CDR3: CASSRTSGDSYEQYF. The CDR3, as DNA: TGTGCCAGCAGCCGGACTAGCGGTGACTCCTACGAGCAGTACTTC.